What follows is one T cell receptor (beta chain) and its context. The antigen remains undetermined. The data were taken from a study of PD-L1 blockade in urothelial cancer. The overall study: Males with bladder-origin urothelial cancer constituted about 90% of the roughly 30 patients. Analyses used blood from 3 weeks (second dose) and 6 weeks after treatment start.

CDR3 length equals 14 residues. Trimming removed 2 bases at V and 3 bases at J, with 11 bases between. CDR1 is KGHSH and CDR2 is LQKENI in the germline V gene. Study-wide points: Durable-benefit patients expanded tumor-associated blood clones more at 3 weeks.

Repertoires were generated with immunoSEQ multiplex PCR, while TCRdb's copy carries only in-frame clones and drops some. The data hold about 36,000 clones, with approximately 88% observed a single time. Time point described: peripheral blood 6 weeks after treatment start. The chain combines TRBV18 with TRBJ2-7, with a possible D match to TRBD2 (6 bases). This sequence was found in a man in his forties or fifties with urothelial cancer. The sample here was PBMCs, taken around atezolizumab (anti-PD-L1) treatment. CDR3 sequence: CASSPGTEVYEQYF. Written as DNA, the CDR3 is TGTGCCAGCTCACCAGGGACTGAAGTCTACGAGCAGTACTTC.